These 30 T cell receptor beta chains came from one sample sequenced in a study of long-term antiretroviral therapy in people with HIV. Sequencing used immunoSEQ v3.0 at survey level. TCRdb keeps only in-frame clones here, not all; method: immunoSEQ multiplex PCR. The repertoire holds approximately 10,000 clones, with about 73% as singletons. The specimen comprised unsorted PBMCs, sampled 3 to 3.3 years before starting antiretroviral therapy. These receptors were obtained from a man aged 40-49 years with HIV.

This chain connects TRBV5-1 to TRBJ2-3, with 8 positions matching TRBD1. CDR1 is SGHRS and CDR2 is YFSETQ in the germline V gene. V lost 4 bases and J lost 1; bases outside the gene matches: 5. This CDR3 is built from 15 residues. The CDR3, as DNA: TGCGCCAGCAGCCTCAGGGGGCTGGGCACAGATACGCAGTATTTT. As protein: CASSLRGLGTDTQYF.

The CDR3 region is CASSLGAGFSYEQYF. CDR3 DNA sequence: TGTGCCAGCAGCTTGGGGGCGGGATTCTCCTACGAGCAGTACTTC. The chain is built from TRBV4-2 and TRBJ2-7; D is perhaps TRBD1 or TRBD2 (6 bases each). This CDR3 has 15 residues. V was shortened by 5 bases and J by 0 bases, with 14 bases between the two germline ends. Germline CDR1 reads LGHNA; CDR2 reads YNFKEQ.

The sample holds a few counts of this clone. The chain joins TRBV5-1 to TRBJ1-2; perhaps TRBD1 as D (5 bases). CDR3 length: 14 residues. The germline gives CDR1 SGHRS, CDR2 YFSETQ. V lost 4 bases to trimming and J lost 8 bases, with 18 bases between them. CDR3 coding DNA: TGCGCCAGCAGCCTACTTGAGTTGGGGGAAGGCTACACCTTC. Its protein is CASSLLELGEGYTF. Full variable domain (missing parts from reference TRBV5-1 and TRBJ1-2): KAGVTQTPRYLIKTRGQQVTLSCSPISGHRSVSWYQQTPGQGLQFLFEYFSETQRNKGNFPGRFSGRQFSNSRSEMNVSTLELGDSALYLCASSLLELGEGYTFGSGTRLTVV.

This chain connects TRBV29-1 to TRBJ1-1, with TRBD1 matching 7 bases. The CDR3 runs 14 residues. Germline V lookup: CDR1 SQVTM, CDR2 ANQGSEA. After removal of 7 bases from V and 3 bases from J, the junction contained 11 bases not matched to a gene. The DNA for the CDR3 is TGCAGCGCCATGACCCAGGGGGGCCACACTGAAGCTTTCTTT. It specifies CSAMTQGGHTEAFF.

The rearrangement uses TRBV6-6 and TRBJ2-7; no reliable D call. This CDR3 comprises 11 residues. Germline CDR1 MNHNY, CDR2 SVGAGI (reference sequence). Trimming took off 5 bases at V and 2 bases at J, with 4 bases between the two ends. The CDR3, as DNA: TGTGCCAGCAGTCCCGCCTACGAGCAGTACTTC. Translated: CASSPAYEQYF.

Regarding this clone: Germline and junction disagree at one end, which may indicate a read error. The rearrangement uses TRBV2 and TRBJ1-2, with D uncertain. CDR3 length: 13 residues. Germline CDR1 reads SNHLY; CDR2 reads FYNNEI. CDR3 residues: CASREDGNYGYTF. CDR3 nucleotides: TGTGCCAGCAGAGAAGACGGAAACTATGGCTACACCTTC.

The chain combines TRBV30 with TRBJ2-5; D might be TRBD1 or TRBD2, each matching 7 bases. Trimming left V 3 bases short and J 4 bases short, with 12 bases between. The CDR3 runs to 13 residues. Germline values: CDR1 GTSNPN, CDR2 SVGIG (reference sequence). This chain's CDR3 is CAWSRGGGETQYF. The CDR3 nucleotides are TGTGCCTGGAGCAGGGGGGGAGGAGAGACCCAGTACTTC.

This chain uses TRBV2 with TRBJ1-5; D is perhaps TRBD1 (6 bases). This CDR3 spans 13 amino acids. CDR1 SNHLY and CDR2 FYNNEI come from the germline V gene. The ends were cut back, 7 bases at V and 6 bases at J, with 13 bases in the middle. The CDR3 DNA follows: TGTGCCAGCAATAGGGGGGGCGCTCAGCCCCAGCATTTT. This encodes CASNRGGAQPQHF.

V gene TRBV6-5 combines with J gene TRBJ2-1; the D gene is possibly TRBD2 (5 bases). Trimming removed 0 bases from V and 0 bases from J, with 9 bases in between. Germline V gene data show CDR1 as MNHEY and CDR2 as SVGAGI. CDR3 length: 16 amino acids. The CDR3 bases are TGTGCCAGCAGTTACTCGCGGGTTAGCTCCTACAATGAGCAGTTCTTC. Translated, it gives CASSYSRVSSYNEQFF.

The chain joins TRBV28 to TRBJ1-5, with D perhaps matching TRBD1 (6 bases). Germline values: CDR1 MDHEN, CDR2 SYDVKM. This CDR3 is built from 14 residues. Trimming cost V 7 bases and J 6 bases, with 16 bases left between them. CDR3 nucleotide sequence: TGTGCCAGCACCCCCAGGGGTAGCGCTCAGCCCCAGCATTTT. Translated, it gives CASTPRGSAQPQHF.

The chain is built from TRBV28 and TRBJ1-4; 12 nucleotides line up with TRBD1. The germline gives CDR1 MDHEN, CDR2 SYDVKM. The V gene end was trimmed by 6 bases and the J gene end by 2 bases; junction bases not matched to a gene: 7. The CDR3 totals 17 residues. The CDR3 reads CASSTEGTGGTNEKLFF. In DNA form, the CDR3 reads TGTGCCAGCAGCACCGAAGGGACAGGGGGCACTAATGAAAAACTGTTTTTT.

This chain joins TRBV20-1 and TRBJ1-4; D call uncertain. Trimming left V 3 bases short and J 5 bases short, with 4 bases between. The CDR3 sequence is 11 residues long. The germline V gene encodes CDR1 DFQATT and CDR2 SNEGSKA (reference sequence). The CDR3 is CSARGNEKLFF. Here the CDR3 DNA reads TGCAGTGCTAGGGGAAATGAAAAACTGTTTTTT.

Only a few counts were recorded for this clone. The CDR3 coding sequence is TGTGCCAGTCAGACAGGGAACGAGCAGTACTTC. Residues: CASQTGNEQYF. J is TRBJ2-7 and V is TRBV27; 7 nucleotides line up with TRBD1. CDR1 and CDR2 from the germline V gene are MNHEY and SMNVEV (reference sequence). V shed 9 bases and J 5 bases; nucleotides not matched to a gene: 4. The CDR3 extends over 11 amino acids.

This rearrangement joins TRBV5-4 to TRBJ1-2, with TRBD1 matching over 8 bases. Trimming removed 4 bases from V and 4 bases from J; junction bases left unmatched: 3. Germline V gene data show CDR1 as SGHNT and CDR2 as YYREEE (reference sequence). There are 13 residues in the CDR3. The CDR3 DNA reads as TGTGCCAGCAGCCGGACAGGGACCTATGGCTACACCTTC. Translation gives CASSRTGTYGYTF. Based on the CDR3 plus reference TRBV5-4 and TRBJ1-2, the full variable domain is ETGVTQSPTHLIKTRGQQVTLRCSSQSGHNTVSWYQQALGQGPQFIFQYYREEENGRGNFPPRFSGLQFPNYSSELNVNALELDDSALYLCASSRTGTYGYTFGSGTRLTVV.

The chain links TRBV6-1 to TRBJ2-1; 12 positions match TRBD2. Germline V gives CDR1 MNHNS, CDR2 SASEGT. CDR3 length: 15 amino acids. The V and J ends lost 6 bases and 0 bases, in that order; junction bases with no gene match: 0. The DNA of the CDR3 is TGTGCCAGCAGGACTAGCGGGAGCTCCTACAATGAGCAGTTCTTC. Translated: CASRTSGSSYNEQFF.

This chain uses TRBV5-1 with TRBJ1-1, with 7 bases that match TRBD1. Germline assignment: CDR1 SGHRS and CDR2 YFSETQ. The trim removed 3 bases at V and 5 bases at J, leaving 7 bases unmatched. The CDR3 extends over 14 amino acids. The CDR3 nucleotides read TGCGCCAGCAGCTCGGAGGGGGCAGGGACTGAAGCTTTCTTT. The encoded protein is CASSSEGAGTEAFF.

The CDR3, as DNA: TGCGCCAGCAGCTTACAGGGAGCCCAGCCCTTAATGAACACTGAAGCTTTCTTT. The encoded protein is CASSLQGAQPLMNTEAFF. V gene TRBV5-1 combines with J gene TRBJ1-1, with D tentatively TRBD1 (6 bases). The CDR3 covers 18 residues. In germline, CDR1 is SGHRS, CDR2 YFSETQ. Trimming took off 2 bases at V and 0 bases at J, with 20 bases between the two ends.

This clone was seen a single time. This sequence joins TRBV5-4 and TRBJ2-3, with 13 positions matching TRBD2. The CDR3 sequence is 17 residues long. Germline V gene data show CDR1 as SGHNT and CDR2 as YYREEE (reference sequence). Trimming removed 4 bases from V and 1 base from J; junction bases left unmatched: 6. The CDR3 is CASSQELAGGGTDTQYF. The CDR3 DNA sequence: TGTGCCAGCAGCCAAGAACTAGCGGGAGGGGGCACAGATACGCAGTATTTT. Full variable domain (remainder filled in from reference TRBV5-4 and TRBJ2-3): ETGVTQSPTHLIKTRGQQVTLRCSSQSGHNTVSWYQQALGQGPQFIFQYYREEENGRGNFPPRFSGLQFPNYSSELNVNALELDDSALYLCASSQELAGGGTDTQYFGPGTRLTVL.

J is TRBJ2-5 and V is TRBV18; D possibly matches TRBD1 or TRBD2 (5 bases each). Trimming left V 5 bases short and J 8 bases short, with 18 bases between. CDR1 is KGHSH, CDR2 LQKENI, per germline. This CDR3 has 14 amino acids. The CDR3 coding sequence is TGTGCCAGCTCAACCCCAGTTGGTGGGGACACCCAGTACTTC. Amino acid sequence: CASSTPVGGDTQYF.

This clone appeared once. The V gene is TRBV23-1, the J gene TRBJ2-6; no clear D. TRBV23-1 is classed as an ORF, of uncertain function. With 0 bases removed from V and 0 bases from J, the gap between germline ends came to 18 bases. There are 20 residues in the CDR3. For the CDR3, the DNA is TGCGCCAGCAGTCAATCCCCGAGACCGGGTCTATCCTCTGGGGCCAACGTCCTGACTTTC. Translating it yields CASSQSPRPGLSSGANVLTF.

The chain carries TRBV7-2 and TRBJ2-5; 7 bases align to TRBD2. The germline gives CDR1 SGHTA, CDR2 FQGNSA. The CDR3 is 15 residues long. V lost 1 base to trimming and J lost 2 bases; unmatched junction nucleotides: 4. The CDR3 spells CASSLVRREQETQYF. Here the CDR3 DNA reads TGTGCCAGCAGCTTAGTTCGGCGGGAGCAAGAGACCCAGTACTTC. Combining the CDR3 with reference TRBV7-2 and TRBJ2-5 gives the whole variable domain GAGVSQSPSNKVTEKGKDVELRCDPISGHTALYWYRQSLGQGLEFLIYFQGNSAPDKSGLPSDRFSAERTGGSVSTLTIQRTQQEDSAVYLCASSLVRREQETQYFGPGTRLLVL.

The genes are TRBV27 and TRBJ2-7; TRBD1 matches 8 bases. CDR1 is MNHEY and CDR2 is SMNVEV in the germline V gene (reference sequence). The V gene end was trimmed by 6 bases and the J gene end by 2 bases; junction bases not matched to a gene: 9. This CDR3 has 15 residues. CDR3 residues: CASSLRQGSTYEQYF. The CDR3 DNA reads as TGTGCCAGCAGCCTCAGACAGGGGTCAACCTACGAGCAGTACTTC.

The chain has TRBV15 and TRBJ1-2, with D maybe TRBD1 (5 bases). The germline gives CDR1 LNHNV, CDR2 YYDKDF (reference sequence). Trimming stripped 7 bases from V and 2 bases from J, with 11 bases between. The CDR3 totals 13 residues. The CDR3 here is CATTRDWNYGYTF. The CDR3 DNA reads as TGTGCCACCACCAGGGACTGGAACTATGGCTACACCTTC. Combining the CDR3 with reference TRBV15 and TRBJ1-2 gives the whole variable domain DAMVIQNPRYQVTQFGKPVTLSCSQTLNHNVMYWYQQKSSQAPKLLFHYYDKDFNNEADTPDNFQSRRPNTSFCFLDIRSPGLGDTAMYLCATTRDWNYGYTFGSGTRLTVV.

This clone was counted once. The chain has TRBV15 and TRBJ2-5, with TRBD2 matching 8 bases. Germline trimming cut 3 bases from V and 0 bases from J; bases unmatched to any gene: 15. Germline assignment: CDR1 LNHNV and CDR2 YYDKDF (reference sequence). This CDR3 contains 19 residues. This CDR3 reads CATSSQSVAGKEYQETQYF. The CDR3 DNA reads TGTGCCACCAGCAGTCAGAGTGTAGCGGGAAAGGAATACCAAGAGACCCAGTACTTC.

V is TRBV5-1 and J is TRBJ2-7; TRBD1 matches at 7 bases. Germline loops: CDR1 SGHRS, CDR2 YFSETQ. The CDR3 is made up of 13 amino acids. The V and J ends lost 2 bases and 4 bases, in that order; junction bases with no gene match: 3. As DNA, the CDR3 is TGCGCCAGCAGCTTAAAGGGGGCATACGAGCAGTACTTC. This encodes CASSLKGAYEQYF.

The rearrangement uses TRBV5-4 and TRBJ1-2; D is uncertain. V was trimmed by 5 bases and J by 0 bases, leaving 8 bases between them. There are 13 residues in the CDR3. Germline loops: CDR1 SGHNT, CDR2 YYREEE (reference sequence). The CDR3 loop reads CASSPSANYGYTF. The CDR3 DNA is TGTGCCAGCAGTCCGAGCGCTAACTATGGCTACACCTTC.

This chain uses TRBV27 with TRBJ2-7; tentatively, D is TRBD2 (6 bases). This CDR3 is built from 15 residues. V was cut by 8 bases and J by 6 bases, with 23 bases left in between. The germline V gene encodes CDR1 MNHEY and CDR2 SMNVEV (reference sequence). The CDR3 sequence: CASAFLPTGGVEQYF. The CDR3 DNA is TGTGCCAGCGCATTTTTACCCACAGGCGGGGTCGAGCAGTACTTC.

This chain connects TRBV6-6 to TRBJ2-7; tentatively, D is TRBD1 (5 bases). Deletions cut 9 bases from V and 0 bases from J, with 15 bases between. Germline values: CDR1 MNHNY, CDR2 SVGAGI (reference sequence). The CDR3 consists of 14 residues. This CDR3 is CASSKRRGSYEQYF. In DNA form, the CDR3 reads TGTGCCAGTTCTAAGCGAAGGGGCTCCTACGAGCAGTACTTC.

In nucleotides, the CDR3 is TGTGCCAGCAGCGTTGGATCTACAAATCAGCCCCAGCATTTT. It codes for CASSVGSTNQPQHF. The rearrangement links TRBV9 to TRBJ1-5; D not certain. From germline, CDR1 is SGDLS and CDR2 YYNGEE. The CDR3 extends over 14 amino acids. The V end was cut by 2 bases, the J end by 4 bases, with 10 bases between.

The chain uses TRBV5-6 and TRBJ2-5, with 7 bases lining up with TRBD2. This CDR3 is 16 amino acids long. The J segment lost 2 bases and the V segment lost 0 bases, leaving 7 bases of the junction unmatched. Germline V gene sequence: CDR1 SGHDT, CDR2 YYEEEE. The CDR3 protein is CASSLGGGLLQETQYF. DNA of the CDR3: TGTGCCAGCAGCTTGGGGGGGGGACTCCTTCAAGAGACCCAGTACTTC.